The 31 T cell receptor beta chains reported below all come from one sample, sequenced in a study of blood T cell repertoires in COVID-19. The assay was immunoSEQ multiplex PCR, and TCRdb's table has in-frame clones only and misses some. Here the sample spans about 46,000 clones, more than 70% being singletons. Sample: peripheral blood. Receptors were obtained from a man of 80 years or more with active COVID-19.

The chain combines TRBV9 with TRBJ2-7; perhaps TRBD1 as D (6 bases). Trimming took off 0 bases at V and 0 bases at J, with 13 bases between the two ends. Germline V CDR1 and CDR2: SGDLS, YYNGEE. The CDR3 totals 16 residues. DNA for the CDR3: TGTGCCAGCAGCGTAGCTGGGGGCAGTATCTCCTACGAGCAGTACTTC. Protein product: CASSVAGGSISYEQYF.

The V and J genes are TRBV30 and TRBJ1-2; 9 positions match TRBD1. This CDR3 comprises 14 residues. V shed 3 bases and J 2 bases; nucleotides not matched to a gene: 4. Germline V gene lookup returns CDR1 GTSNPN and CDR2 SVGIG (reference sequence). CDR3 protein: CAWSTGTGNYGYTF. Written as DNA, the CDR3 is TGTGCCTGGAGCACCGGGACAGGGAACTATGGCTACACCTTC.

V usage is TRBV6-6 and J usage is TRBJ1-1, with a tentative D call TRBD1 (5 bases). Trimming pared 0 bases from V and 3 bases from J, leaving 14 bases between. The CDR3 is 16 amino acids. Germline CDR1 is MNHNY and CDR2 is SVGAGI (reference sequence). CDR3 nucleotides: TGTGCCAGCAGTTACTCGTGGGTCCAGGGTGACACTGAAGCTTTCTTT. Protein: CASSYSWVQGDTEAFF.

The genes are TRBV19 and TRBJ1-5, with 7 bases aligning to TRBD1. The CDR3 contains 17 residues. The V segment lost 1 base and the J segment 0 bases; nucleotides outside the gene matches: 6. In germline, CDR1 is LNHDA, CDR2 SQIVND (reference sequence). This CDR3 is CASSIGTQGFSNQPQHF. DNA for the CDR3: TGTGCCAGTAGTATAGGGACACAGGGGTTTAGCAATCAGCCCCAGCATTTT.

This chain joins TRBV4-3 and TRBJ2-7, with 12 bases matching TRBD2. CDR1 and CDR2 from the germline V gene are LGHNA and YSLEER. The CDR3 sequence is 18 residues long. V gave up 0 bases and J gave up 4 bases; unmatched junction bases: 10. The CDR3 reads CASSQDSGLAGKGYEQYF. CDR3 DNA sequence: TGCGCCAGCAGCCAAGATAGCGGACTAGCGGGAAAGGGATACGAGCAGTACTTC.

V and J are TRBV7-9 and TRBJ2-5; 13 nucleotides line up with TRBD2. Germline V lookup: CDR1 SEHNR, CDR2 FQNEAQ (reference sequence). J gave up 6 bases and V 1 base, and 2 bases lay outside the gene matches. This CDR3 comprises 15 residues. DNA for the CDR3: TGTGCCAGCAGCTTAGGGACTAGCGGGAGTAAGACCCAGTACTTC. This sequence encodes CASSLGTSGSKTQYF.

The chain uses TRBV28 and TRBJ1-3; D gene ambiguous. V gave up 7 bases and J gave up 0 bases, with 10 bases separating them. The germline V gene encodes CDR1 MDHEN and CDR2 SYDVKM. The CDR3 extends over 14 amino acids. The DNA for the CDR3 is TGTGCCAGCATTCCGGTCATCTCTGGAAACACCATATATTTT. Its protein is CASIPVISGNTIYF.

The J gene is TRBJ2-5, the V gene TRBV7-9, with 13 bases fitting TRBD2. V lost 3 bases to trimming and J lost 5 bases; unmatched junction nucleotides: 6. The CDR3 totals 16 residues. Germline assignment: CDR1 SEHNR and CDR2 FQNEAQ (reference sequence). CDR3: CASSLGTSGNSETQYF. The CDR3 DNA follows: TGTGCCAGCAGCTTGGGGACTAGCGGGAATTCGGAGACCCAGTACTTC.

V usage is TRBV4-2 and J usage is TRBJ1-2; 9 positions agree with TRBD1. Germline CDR1 reads LGHNA; CDR2 reads YNFKEQ. The CDR3 spans 16 residues. V dropped 0 bases and J dropped 6; count of bases not matched to a gene: 8. Written as DNA, the CDR3 is TGTGCCAGCAGCCAAGATAACTCCCGGGACAGGGATGGCTACACCTTC. Protein sequence: CASSQDNSRDRDGYTF.

The rearrangement uses TRBV24-1 and TRBJ2-5; D remains unclear. V lost 0 bases and J 5 bases, leaving 3 bases between the germline ends. This CDR3 region has 12 residues. The germline CDR1 and CDR2 sequences are KGHDR and SFDVKD. CDR3 residues: CATSDLSETQYF. The CDR3 bases are TGTGCCACCAGTGATTTGTCGGAGACCCAGTACTTC.

The V gene is TRBV6-5, the J gene TRBJ2-5, with a weak D call TRBD2 (6 bases). V lost 8 bases to trimming and J lost 0 bases, with 13 bases between them. Germline CDR1 reads MNHEY; CDR2 reads SVGAGI. This CDR3 contains 14 residues. The DNA for the CDR3 is TGTGCCAGCGCCTCGACTAGTAACCAAGAGACCCAGTACTTC. Protein sequence: CASASTSNQETQYF.

The chain is built from TRBV3-1 (or the pseudogene TRBV3-2) and TRBJ2-5; TRBD2 matches at 12 bases. V lost 4 bases to trimming and J lost 5 bases; unmatched junction nucleotides: 8. This CDR3 is built from 16 residues. Germline V gene data show CDR1 as LGHDT and CDR2 as YNNKEL (reference sequence). The CDR3 region is CASSLTTSGRGETQYF. CDR3 in DNA: TGTGCCAGCAGCCTTACGACTAGCGGGAGAGGGGAGACCCAGTACTTC.

The CDR3 DNA sequence: TGTGCCAGCAGCCCCTTTACAGCCTATAATTCACCCCTCCACTTT. This sequence encodes CASSPFTAYNSPLHF. The chain uses TRBV7-9 and TRBJ1-6; no clear D. V dropped 5 bases and J dropped 2 bases, with 10 bases sitting between them. The CDR3 loop spans 15 amino acids. CDR1 is SEHNR and CDR2 is FQNEAQ in the germline V gene (reference sequence).

The chain links TRBV18 to TRBJ2-7; TRBD2 agrees at 10 bases. This CDR3 comprises 14 residues. Trimming cost V 2 bases and J 2 bases; bases outside gene matches: 0. CDR1 is KGHSH and CDR2 is LQKENI in the germline V gene. DNA for the CDR3: TGTGCCAGCTCACCAACTAGCGGGACCTACGAGCAGTACTTC. It translates to CASSPTSGTYEQYF.

V usage is TRBV4-2 and J usage is TRBJ2-3; no reliable D call. V was pared by 0 bases and J by 2 bases, with 9 bases between. CDR1 is LGHNA, CDR2 YNFKEQ, per germline. This CDR3 comprises 15 residues. CDR3 amino acids: CASSQDGGYTDTQYF. DNA for the CDR3: TGTGCCAGCAGCCAAGACGGCGGCTACACAGATACGCAGTATTTT.

This clone was seen a few times. At one of its ends the junction is not consistent with the germline gene, which may arise from a read error. The rearrangement links TRBV7-2 to TRBJ1-5, with 7 bases aligning to TRBD1. This CDR3 is built from 16 residues. Per the germline V gene, CDR1 is SGHTA and CDR2 is FQGNSA. Here the CDR3 DNA reads TGTGCCAGCACCTTAGAAGATTCAGGGGGGAGTCAGCCCCAGCATTTT. Translation gives CASTLEDSGGSQPQHF.

The chain combines TRBV6-5 with TRBJ2-7; the match to TRBD1 covers 12 bases. Trimming took 5 bases from V and 3 from J; bases not matched to a gene: 5. Germline CDR1 reads MNHEY; CDR2 reads SVGAGI. This CDR3 is built from 15 residues. CDR3 sequence (DNA): TGTGCCAGCAGTACCGGGACAGGGGGCTTCTACGAGCAGTACTTC. This gives the protein CASSTGTGGFYEQYF.

CDR3 sequence: CASRPTGTGKLFF. The CDR3 DNA reads as TGTGCCAGCAGACCTACAGGGACGGGAAAACTGTTTTTT. The chain links TRBV27 to TRBJ1-4; a possible D gene is TRBD1 (6 bases). The ends were cut back, 6 bases at V and 10 bases at J, with 15 bases in the middle. CDR3 length: 13 amino acids. The germline gives CDR1 MNHEY, CDR2 SMNVEV (reference sequence).

The chain combines TRBV5-5 with TRBJ1-5, with TRBD1 identical over 8 bases. This CDR3 is built from 15 residues. With 2 bases clipped from V and 6 bases from J, the junction kept 7 bases outside the gene matches. Germline V gene data show CDR1 as SGHKS and CDR2 as YYEKEE (reference sequence). The CDR3 is CASSFAQGATQPQHF. CDR3 sequence (DNA): TGTGCCAGCAGCTTTGCGCAGGGGGCTACTCAGCCCCAGCATTTT.

The chain combines TRBV7-3 with TRBJ2-4; TRBD2 matches at 9 bases. Germline V CDR1 and CDR2: SGHTA, FQGTGA. The CDR3 totals 9 residues. Losses at the gene ends were 9 bases for V and 15 bases for J; bases not matched to a gene: 3. The CDR3 region is CARGLAGYF. Here the CDR3 DNA reads TGTGCCAGGGGACTAGCTGGGTACTTC.

J is TRBJ2-3 and V is TRBV9; possibly TRBD1 for D (5 bases). With 3 bases removed from V and 9 bases from J, the gap between germline ends came to 17 bases. CDR1 is SGDLS and CDR2 is YYNGEE in the germline V gene. This CDR3 comprises 14 residues. The CDR3 DNA reads as TGTGCCAGCAGCGCCTTTGGGGCGTCGAACACGCAGTATTTT. It yields the protein CASSAFGASNTQYF.

The chain combines TRBV5-4 with TRBJ2-7, with D unresolved. This CDR3 has 14 residues. Trimming pared 4 bases from V and 0 bases from J, leaving 11 bases between. Germline V gene sequence: CDR1 SGHNT, CDR2 YYREEE (reference sequence). CDR3 loop: CASSRDSSSYEQYF. The CDR3 DNA follows: TGTGCCAGCAGCCGAGACTCAAGCTCCTACGAGCAGTACTTC.

The V and J genes are TRBV14 and TRBJ1-6; D uncertain. This CDR3 comprises 17 residues. Looked up from germline, CDR1 is SGHDN and CDR2 is FVKESK. Trimming stripped 1 base from V and 6 bases from J, with 16 bases between. The DNA for the CDR3 is TGTGCCAGCAGCCAAGGGAGAGGCCTGACCTTTAATTCACCCCTCCACTTT. It codes for CASSQGRGLTFNSPLHF.

This clone has only a few counts. The genes are TRBV7-2 and TRBJ2-1, with 11 nucleotides matching TRBD2. J gave up 7 bases and V 7 bases, and 15 bases lay outside the gene matches. Germline V lookup: CDR1 SGHTA, CDR2 FQGNSA. The CDR3 extends over 17 amino acids. The CDR3 sequence: CASTAGVSGRAGNEQFF. The CDR3 region has the DNA TGTGCCAGCACCGCAGGGGTTAGCGGGAGGGCTGGGAATGAGCAGTTCTTC. The whole variable domain, remainder taken from reference TRBV7-2 and TRBJ2-1, is GAGVSQSPSNKVTEKGKDVELRCDPISGHTALYWYRQSLGQGLEFLIYFQGNSAPDKSGLPSDRFSAERTGGSVSTLTIQRTQQEDSAVYLCASTAGVSGRAGNEQFFGPGTRLTVL.

J is TRBJ2-1 and V is TRBV5-1, with 15 bases matching TRBD2. The CDR3 runs to 18 residues. V was pared by 3 bases and J by 6 bases, with 10 bases of the junction left unmatched. The germline V gene encodes CDR1 SGHRS and CDR2 YFSETQ. CDR3 DNA sequence: TGCGCCAGCAGCTCGATAGGACTAGCGGGAGGGCCTGGCAATGAGCAGTTCTTC. It yields the protein CASSSIGLAGGPGNEQFF.

The chain uses TRBV5-4 and TRBJ2-7; D is unclear. Germline CDR1 SGHNT, CDR2 YYREEE (reference sequence). Trimming stripped 4 bases from V and 0 bases from J, with 8 bases between. The CDR3 is made up of 13 amino acids. CDR3 bases: TGTGCCAGCAGCAGCACCGCCTCCTACGAGCAGTACTTC. Amino acids: CASSSTASYEQYF.

This rearrangement joins TRBV7-8 to TRBJ2-5; D gene uncertain. Trimming shortened V by 3 bases and J by 0 bases, and 11 bases separated the two germline ends. Germline CDR1 is SGHVS and CDR2 is FQNEAQ. The CDR3 length is 15 residues. The DNA for the CDR3 is TGTGCCAGCAGCTTTTACGACGGGTACCAAGAGACCCAGTACTTC. Its translation: CASSFYDGYQETQYF.

The chain carries TRBV2 and TRBJ2-1; possibly TRBD2 for D (5 bases). CDR1 and CDR2 (germline): SNHLY, FYNNEI. Trimming shortened V by 5 bases and J by 8 bases, and 19 bases separated the two germline ends. The CDR3 consists of 15 residues. The CDR3 bases are TGTGCCAGCAGTCCGGGCCTAAAATCCGGGGATGAGCAGTTCTTC. It translates to CASSPGLKSGDEQFF.

V is TRBV9 and J is TRBJ2-7, with 10 bases aligning to TRBD1. After removal of 4 bases from V and 2 bases from J, the junction contained 3 bases not matched to a gene. Germline CDR1 is SGDLS and CDR2 is YYNGEE. The CDR3 contains 14 residues. Here the CDR3 DNA reads TGTGCCAGCAGCCGGGGACAGGGGACCTACGAGCAGTACTTC. This codes for CASSRGQGTYEQYF.

The genes are TRBV5-1 and TRBJ2-5, with D perhaps TRBD2 (6 bases). The V gene's germline CDR1 is SGHRS and CDR2 YFSETQ. There are 14 residues in the CDR3. V gave up 3 bases and J gave up 1 base, with 10 bases separating them. As DNA, the CDR3 is TGCGCCAGCAGCTGGGGGGAGGTCCAAGAGACCCAGTACTTC. This translates into CASSWGEVQETQYF.

The chain joins TRBV28 to TRBJ1-5; D is perhaps TRBD1 (6 bases). With 7 bases removed from V and 7 bases from J, the gap between germline ends came to 17 bases. CDR3 length equals 14 residues. Per germline, CDR1 MDHEN and CDR2 SYDVKM. DNA of the CDR3: TGTGCCAGCACCCCCGGGGGGCGCGGGCAGCCCCAGCATTTT. It is translated as CASTPGGRGQPQHF.